This TCR beta chain stems from a study of blood T cell repertoires in COVID-19. Assay: immunoSEQ multiplex PCR; the TCRdb copy retains only in-frame clones and omits some. The top ten hold less than 9% of the sample, which has 91,000 or so clones, 82% seen once. This TCR was sampled from a middle-aged man with active or convalescent COVID-19. Input material: peripheral blood.

This chain's CDR3 is CASKPQPTGGGEKLFF. The CDR3 nucleotides read TGTGCCAGCAAACCCCAACCGACAGGGGGCGGTGAAAAACTGTTTTTT. The chain carries TRBV2 and TRBJ1-4, with 10 bases lining up with TRBD1. The germline CDR1 and CDR2 sequences are SNHLY and FYNNEI. V was clipped by 7 bases and J by 7 bases; unmatched bases: 12. The CDR3 sequence is 16 residues long.